The next 19 T cell receptor beta chains were all read from a single sample in a study of blood T cell repertoires in COVID-19. Clones were read by immunoSEQ multiplex PCR, and TCRdb kept only the in-frame ones, dropping some. The data contain 260,000 or so clones, approximately 88% of them singletons. Sequencing input: peripheral blood. These receptor sequences come from a man younger than 30 with active or convalescent COVID-19.

The rearrangement joins TRBV19 to TRBJ1-2; TRBD1 aligns across 8 bases. This CDR3 spans 15 amino acids. V trimming: 3 bases; J trimming: 4 bases; junction bases outside the gene matches: 7. CDR1 and CDR2 (germline): LNHDA, SQIVND (reference sequence). This CDR3 reads CASSIGQGFGYGYTF. CDR3 DNA sequence: TGTGCCAGTAGTATCGGACAGGGTTTTGGCTATGGCTACACCTTC.

The chain couples TRBV18 to TRBJ2-7; perhaps TRBD1 as D (6 bases). V lost 6 bases and J lost 3, with 15 bases in between. The CDR3 totals 14 residues. Per germline, CDR1 KGHSH and CDR2 LQKENI. The CDR3 sequence: CASSARGSSYEQYF. In DNA, the CDR3 is TGTGCCAGCTCTGCGAGGGGGAGCAGCTACGAGCAGTACTTC.

Turning to this clone: The same CDR3 can be traced to other DNA sequences in this sample. The V and J genes are TRBV2 and TRBJ1-3, with D unresolved. Deletions cut 4 bases from V and 0 bases from J, with 16 bases between. This CDR3 region has 17 residues. Germline V gene sequence: CDR1 SNHLY, CDR2 FYNNEI. The CDR3 DNA is TGTGCCAGCAGTGTGGGCCCGGGGAGGCTCTCTGGAAACACCATATATTTT. It is translated as CASSVGPGRLSGNTIYF.

The V call is TRBV4-3, the J call TRBJ2-7, with D tentatively TRBD1 (5 bases). V lost 1 base and J 3 bases, leaving 16 bases between the germline ends. The germline gives CDR1 LGHNA, CDR2 YSLEER. The CDR3 spans 16 residues. DNA for the CDR3: TGCGCCAGCAGCCAAGGAAGGGGCCGCCCGATCTACGAGCAGTACTTC. Translation gives CASSQGRGRPIYEQYF.

The V gene is TRBV2, the J gene TRBJ2-1, with 10 bases fitting TRBD2. CDR1 is SNHLY and CDR2 is FYNNEI in the germline V gene. J lost 10 bases, V lost 4 bases, and 10 bases had no gene match. The CDR3 spans 15 residues. The CDR3 bases are TGTGCCAGCAGTGGATGGTTAGCGGGGGGCGGGGAGCAGTTCTTC. This translates into CASSGWLAGGGEQFF.

The chain links TRBV10-2 to TRBJ2-3, with 8 bases fitting TRBD2. V shed 4 bases and J 3 bases; nucleotides not matched to a gene: 12. The CDR3 contains 17 residues. Germline CDR1 WSHSY, CDR2 SAAADI. CDR3 protein: CASSVWRGIAGTDTQYF. DNA for the CDR3: TGCGCCAGCAGTGTATGGAGGGGAATAGCGGGGACAGATACGCAGTATTTT.

A single count supports this clone. The chain employs TRBV7-9 and TRBJ1-1; possible D gene TRBD1, 5 bases. V lost 4 bases, J lost 7 bases, and 16 bases lay in between. The CDR3 length is 14 residues. Germline V CDR1 and CDR2: SEHNR, FQNEAQ (reference sequence). The CDR3 protein is CASSSSDREVEAFF. As DNA, the CDR3 is TGTGCCAGCAGCTCGTCCGACAGAGAAGTTGAAGCTTTCTTT.

In this sample, this clone turned up once. The chain joins TRBV10-1 to TRBJ2-7; D possibly corresponds to TRBD1 (6 bases). The CDR3 extends over 14 amino acids. V was trimmed by 0 bases and J by 6 bases, leaving 12 bases between them. From germline, CDR1 is WNHNN and CDR2 SYGVQD (reference sequence). CDR3 nucleotides: TGCGCCAGCAGTGAGTCGGGGTACAGGGCCGAGCAGTACTTC. Translation: CASSESGYRAEQYF.

This clone appeared once. J is TRBJ2-5 and V is TRBV2; 9 nucleotides agree with TRBD2. Trimming took 3 bases from V and 2 from J; bases not matched to a gene: 4. The CDR3 has 15 amino acids. Germline V gene data show CDR1 as SNHLY and CDR2 as FYNNEI. The CDR3 region is CASSDPAGGQETQYF. The DNA for the CDR3 is TGTGCCAGCAGTGATCCAGCGGGGGGACAAGAGACCCAGTACTTC.

The chain is built from TRBV23-1 and TRBJ1-5; no clear D gene. TRBV23-1 is an ORF; its function is uncertain. The CDR3 is 15 amino acids. Trimming removed 6 bases at V and 4 bases at J, with 16 bases between. CDR3 sequence reads: CASRLRAGRNQPQHF. The CDR3 region has the DNA TGCGCCAGCAGATTGAGGGCAGGCAGGAATCAGCCCCAGCATTTT.

The chain combines TRBV13 with TRBJ2-1; TRBD2 matches 7 bases. V lost 5 bases, J lost 0 bases, and 4 bases stayed unmatched. Per germline, CDR1 PRHDT and CDR2 FYEKMQ (reference sequence). This CDR3 region has 15 residues. The CDR3 loop is CASSQSGVSYNEQFF. CDR3 sequence (DNA): TGTGCCAGCAGCCAAAGCGGGGTCTCCTACAATGAGCAGTTCTTC. Full variable domain (outside the CDR3, taken from reference TRBV13 and TRBJ2-1): AAGVIQSPRHLIKEKRETATLKCYPIPRHDTVYWYQQGPGQDPQFLISFYEKMQSDKGSIPDRFSAQQFSDYHSELNMSSLELGDSALYFCASSQSGVSYNEQFFGPGTRLTVL.

V is TRBV30 and J is TRBJ2-7, with D maybe TRBD2 (5 bases). Between the trimmed V and J ends, which lost 1 base and 0 bases, there was a span of 10 bases. The CDR3 extends over 14 amino acids. CDR1 is GTSNPN, CDR2 SVGIG, per germline (reference sequence). The CDR3 nucleotides are TGTGCCTGGAGTGACCGTGGACTCTCCTACGAGCAGTACTTC. Protein product: CAWSDRGLSYEQYF.

The V and J genes are TRBV6-5 and TRBJ1-6, with 8 positions matching TRBD1. V gave up 0 bases and J gave up 8 bases; unmatched junction bases: 6. CDR1 and CDR2 (germline): MNHEY, SVGAGI. The CDR3 spans 16 residues. The CDR3 region is CASSYSRTGKYSPLHF. CDR3 DNA: TGTGCCAGCAGTTACTCCAGGACAGGGAAGTATTCACCCCTCCACTTT.

The chain links TRBV6-2 or TRBV6-3 to TRBJ1-6, with no clear D. The germline V and J ends were trimmed by 6 bases and 13 bases, with 19 bases remaining between them. Germline CDR1 reads MNHEY; CDR2 reads SVGEGT. The CDR3 runs 14 residues. The CDR3 sequence: CASSRTAGMWPLHF. CDR3 bases: TGTGCCAGCAGCCGAACGGCGGGGATGTGGCCCCTCCACTTT.

The chain links TRBV9 to TRBJ2-7, with D tentatively TRBD1 (5 bases). CDR1 and CDR2 (germline): SGDLS, YYNGEE. The CDR3 is made up of 15 amino acids. Trimming took off 4 bases at V and 2 bases at J, with 16 bases between the two ends. Written as DNA, the CDR3 is TGTGCCAGCAGCCCCGGACAAGGGGATGCCTACGAGCAGTACTTC. It translates to CASSPGQGDAYEQYF.

The chain combines TRBV18 with TRBJ1-5; TRBD1 matches 7 bases. Germline V lookup: CDR1 KGHSH, CDR2 LQKENI. J lost 4 bases, V lost 6 bases, and 9 bases had no gene match. The CDR3 loop spans 15 amino acids. The CDR3 DNA follows: TGTGCCAGCTCCCCCCACAGGGGAGATAATCAGCCCCAGCATTTT. Its protein is CASSPHRGDNQPQHF.

This clone was observed a few times. This sequence joins TRBV5-6 and TRBJ1-1, with D hard to call. Trimming cost V 0 bases and J 9 bases, with 12 bases left between them. Germline loops: CDR1 SGHDT, CDR2 YYEEEE. The CDR3 is 13 residues long. CDR3 sequence: CASSLVGAAKAFF. CDR3 DNA: TGTGCCAGCAGCTTGGTGGGTGCGGCTAAAGCTTTCTTT.

As for this clone: This specimen includes other DNA sequences encoding the same CDR3. In DNA, the CDR3 is TGTGCCAGCAGTTTACCGGGGACAGATACGCAGTATTTT. Protein product: CASSLPGTDTQYF. The chain joins TRBV12-3 or TRBV12-4 to TRBJ2-3; D may be TRBD2 (5 bases). The CDR3 totals 13 residues. Trimming took off 2 bases at V and 3 bases at J, with 6 bases between the two ends.

This sequence joins TRBV3-1 (or the pseudogene TRBV3-2) and TRBJ1-1, with TRBD1 identical over 9 bases. This CDR3 region has 15 residues. The junction had 5 bases not matched to a gene; V was cut back by 3 bases and J by 3 bases. Germline loops: CDR1 LGHDT, CDR2 YNNKEL (reference sequence). The CDR3 region has the DNA TGTGCCAGCAGCCAGGCAACAGGGGGCTACACTGAAGCTTTCTTT. Translation gives CASSQATGGYTEAFF.